The 24 T cell receptor beta chains listed next were all sequenced from one sample in a study of T cell responses to AZD1222 COVID-19 vaccine. Here immunoSEQ multiplex PCR was the method, and the copy in TCRdb shows in-frame clones only, minus some. The data hold approximately 110,000 clones, with approximately 96% observed a single time. The starting material was peripheral blood, obtained on day 0 of AZD1222 vaccination. Receptors originate from an adult in good health.

This chain joins TRBV7-8 and TRBJ2-1; 8 positions match TRBD1. Germline V gene lookup returns CDR1 SGHVS and CDR2 FQNEAQ. The CDR3 is 16 residues long. Trimming cost V 4 bases and J 0 bases; bases outside gene matches: 5. The DNA of the CDR3 is TGTGCCAGCAGCTCGAGGACAGGGAGCTCCTACAATGAGCAGTTCTTC. This sequence encodes CASSSRTGSSYNEQFF.

The V call is TRBV9, the J call TRBJ1-6, with 7 bases matching TRBD1. CDR1 and CDR2 from the germline V gene are SGDLS and YYNGEE. The CDR3 runs 16 residues. V dropped 4 bases and J dropped 6; count of bases not matched to a gene: 10. The CDR3 nucleotides read TGTGCCAGCAGCCTTAGGTCCGGGACAGTTAATTCACCCCTCCACTTT. Its protein is CASSLRSGTVNSPLHF.

This clone was counted once. The chain links TRBV4-3 to TRBJ1-4; the D is unclear. V was cut by 0 bases and J by 8 bases, with 13 bases left in between. CDR3 size: 15 residues. CDR1 is LGHNA and CDR2 is YSLEER in the germline V gene. The CDR3 DNA sequence: TGCGCCAGCAGCCAAGATAGTAGGTTACGCGAAAAACTGTTTTTT. Its translation is CASSQDSRLREKLFF.

J is TRBJ2-7 and V is TRBV11-2; D call uncertain. Germline loops: CDR1 SGHAT, CDR2 FQNNGV. This CDR3 comprises 12 residues. Trimming removed 8 bases at V and 6 bases at J, with 14 bases between. CDR3 nucleotides: TGTGCCAGCGCTTTTGTCGCATCCGAGCAGTACTTC. The encoded protein is CASAFVASEQYF.

The rearrangement links TRBV4-1 to TRBJ1-4; tentatively, D is TRBD1 (6 bases). This CDR3 is built from 15 residues. The germline gives CDR1 MGHRA, CDR2 YSYEKL. Trimming removed 1 base from V and 5 bases from J, with 11 bases in between. In DNA form, the CDR3 reads TGCGCCAGCAGCCAAGTGGGAGACAGGAATGAAAAACTGTTTTTT. Translating it yields CASSQVGDRNEKLFF.

The rearrangement uses TRBV6-4 and TRBJ1-6, with D uncertain. The germline V gene encodes CDR1 MRHNA and CDR2 SNTAGT. CDR3 length: 14 residues. With 0 bases removed from V and 10 bases from J, the gap between germline ends came to 10 bases. As DNA, the CDR3 is TGTGCCAGCAGTGACTCGGGAGGAGAATCACCCCTCCACTTT. Its protein product is CASSDSGGESPLHF.

The chain employs TRBV11-2 and TRBJ1-1; no clear D gene. The CDR3 spans 17 residues. The V and J ends lost 0 bases and 4 bases respectively, with 18 bases between them. The germline gives CDR1 SGHAT, CDR2 FQNNGV. CDR3 in amino acids: CASSLDWASLRRTEAFF. CDR3 DNA: TGTGCCAGCAGCTTAGATTGGGCCAGTTTGCGTCGCACTGAAGCTTTCTTT.

This rearrangement joins TRBV6-6 to TRBJ1-1; maybe TRBD1 (5 bases). V dropped 2 bases and J dropped 3 bases, with 7 bases sitting between them. Germline V gene lookup returns CDR1 MNHNY and CDR2 SVGAGI (reference sequence). This CDR3 region has 13 residues. Here the CDR3 DNA reads TGTGCCAGCAGTTACCGAGGGGACACTGAAGCTTTCTTT. Residues: CASSYRGDTEAFF.

V and J are TRBV6-4 and TRBJ2-2; D is undetermined. The CDR3 consists of 15 residues. Between the trimmed V and J ends, which lost 4 bases and 3 bases, there was a span of 12 bases. In germline, CDR1 is MRHNA, CDR2 SNTAGT. The CDR3 region is CASSAGQQYTGELFF. For the CDR3, the DNA is TGTGCCAGCAGTGCCGGGCAGCAGTACACCGGGGAGCTGTTTTTT.

V usage is TRBV12-3 or TRBV12-4 and J usage is TRBJ1-6; D is unclear. Between the trimmed V and J ends, which lost 5 bases and 9 bases, there was a span of 8 bases. The CDR3 totals 12 residues. In DNA form, the CDR3 reads TGTGCCAGCAGTCGGGGTGGTTCACCCCTCCACTTT. The encoded protein is CASSRGGSPLHF.

The V call is TRBV29-1, the J call TRBJ2-7; D remains ambiguous. The CDR3 covers 12 residues. V gave up 6 bases and J gave up 3 bases, with 12 bases separating them. Germline V gives CDR1 SQVTM, CDR2 ANQGSEA. CDR3 protein: CSVRTVGYEQYF. In DNA, the CDR3 is TGCAGCGTGCGGACGGTAGGCTACGAGCAGTACTTC.

The V and J genes are TRBV5-6 and TRBJ2-7, with 7 bases that match TRBD1. The V and J ends lost 3 bases and 3 bases, in that order; junction bases with no gene match: 6. The CDR3 has 14 residues. Germline CDR1 and CDR2: SGHDT and YYEEEE. The CDR3 loop reads CASSYSRGRYEQYF. Written as DNA, the CDR3 is TGTGCCAGCAGCTATAGTAGGGGGCGCTACGAGCAGTACTTC. The variable domain in full, completed from reference TRBV5-6 and TRBJ2-7, reads DAGVTQSPTHLIKTRGQQVTLRCSPKSGHDTVSWYQQALGQGPQFIFQYYEEEERQRGNFPDRFSGHQFPNYSSELNVNALLLGDSALYLCASSYSRGRYEQYFGPGTRLTVT.

The chain combines TRBV5-1 with TRBJ1-1, with 11 nucleotides matching TRBD1. V dropped 0 bases and J dropped 1; count of bases not matched to a gene: 8. The CDR3 is 18 amino acids. Germline CDR1 SGHRS, CDR2 YFSETQ. The CDR3 spells CASSLVFLGTGGNTEAFF. The CDR3 DNA reads as TGCGCCAGCAGCTTGGTGTTTTTGGGGACAGGGGGGAACACTGAAGCTTTCTTT.

The chain has TRBV9 and TRBJ1-1, with TRBD1 identical over 10 bases. Germline V gene lookup returns CDR1 SGDLS and CDR2 YYNGEE. The CDR3 is 17 residues long. The J segment lost 0 bases and the V segment lost 0 bases, leaving 5 bases of the junction unmatched. CDR3 sequence: CASSVGQGALMNTEAFF. In DNA, the CDR3 is TGTGCCAGCAGCGTAGGACAGGGGGCTTTAATGAACACTGAAGCTTTCTTT.

The V gene is TRBV9, the J gene TRBJ2-7, with 8 bases aligning to TRBD1. The CDR3 spans 14 residues. Trimming took 3 bases from V and 7 from J; bases not matched to a gene: 9. CDR1 is SGDLS, CDR2 YYNGEE, per germline. The CDR3 region is CASSARQGPAEQYF. In nucleotides, the CDR3 is TGTGCCAGCAGCGCCCGACAGGGGCCCGCAGAGCAGTACTTC.

This sequence joins TRBV25-1 and TRBJ1-1, with D possibly TRBD1 on 6 matching bases. Between the trimmed V and J ends, which lost 1 base and 3 bases, there was a span of 9 bases. The V gene's germline CDR1 is MGHDK and CDR2 SYGVNS. CDR3 length: 14 amino acids. The CDR3 is CASSEFSGDTEAFF. As DNA, the CDR3 is TGTGCCAGCAGTGAATTTTCAGGGGACACTGAAGCTTTCTTT.

The gene calls are TRBV27 and TRBJ1-3; D gene unclear. Germline assignment: CDR1 MNHEY and CDR2 SMNVEV (reference sequence). The CDR3 has 15 residues. The V and J ends lost 0 bases and 2 bases respectively, with 8 bases between them. CDR3 DNA sequence: TGTGCCAGCAGTTTATCGGGCAGCGCTGGAAACACCATATATTTT. Its translation is CASSLSGSAGNTIYF.

V usage is TRBV27 and J usage is TRBJ2-5; 13 bases align to TRBD2. This CDR3 has 15 amino acids. CDR1 and CDR2 from the germline V gene are MNHEY and SMNVEV (reference sequence). The trim removed 4 bases at V and 3 bases at J, leaving 2 bases unmatched. The CDR3 sequence: CASSSGLAGKETQYF. In DNA, the CDR3 is TGTGCCAGCAGTTCGGGACTAGCGGGAAAAGAGACCCAGTACTTC.

The V and J genes are TRBV6-5 and TRBJ1-1; tentatively, D is TRBD1 (5 bases). The CDR3 totals 12 residues. Germline CDR1 reads MNHEY; CDR2 reads SVGAGI. The ends were cut back, 10 bases at V and 4 bases at J, with 13 bases in the middle. CDR3 region: CATTAGSTEAFF. CDR3 DNA: TGTGCCACAACAGCAGGGAGCACTGAAGCTTTCTTT.

The chain is built from TRBV7-2 and TRBJ1-3; the D is unclear. The germline CDR1 and CDR2 sequences are SGHTA and FQGNSA. The CDR3 has 17 residues. Trimming removed 1 base from V and 0 bases from J, with 13 bases in between. This chain's CDR3 is CASSLDHGWGSGNTIYF. The DNA for the CDR3 is TGTGCCAGCAGCTTAGATCATGGTTGGGGCTCTGGAAACACCATATATTTT.

The J gene is TRBJ2-7, the V gene TRBV6-5; the D gene is possibly TRBD2 (5 bases). Per the germline V gene, CDR1 is MNHEY and CDR2 is SVGAGI. The V gene lost 2 bases and the J gene lost 6 bases, with 14 bases spanning the gap. The length of the CDR3 is 14 residues. The CDR3 nucleotides read TGTGCCAGCAGTTACCCCATTGCGGGCTCCGAGCAGTACTTC. The encoded protein is CASSYPIAGSEQYF.

DNA for the CDR3: TGTGCCAGCAGTTACAGGACAGGGGGTTCACCCCTCCACTTT. This gives the protein CASSYRTGGSPLHF. The rearrangement links TRBV6-5 to TRBJ1-6, with 10 bases matching TRBD1. The CDR3 consists of 14 residues. The ends lost 2 bases at V and 9 bases at J; junction bases unmatched: 1. The V gene's germline CDR1 is MNHEY and CDR2 SVGAGI.

By share, this clone ranks as medium-sized. The chain recombines TRBV6-5 with TRBJ1-1; possibly TRBD1 for D (5 bases). Trimming cost V 6 bases and J 5 bases, with 16 bases left between them. The length of the CDR3 is 14 residues. Germline CDR1 is MNHEY and CDR2 is SVGAGI. The DNA for the CDR3 is TGTGCCAGCAGACGGGACTCCAGTGGGACTGAAGCTTTCTTT. This translates into CASRRDSSGTEAFF.

This sequence joins TRBV5-6 and TRBJ2-7; 7 positions match TRBD1. CDR3 length: 13 residues. V was clipped by 4 bases and J by 2 bases; unmatched bases: 3. Per germline, CDR1 SGHDT and CDR2 YYEEEE. CDR3 loop: CASSTGQTYEQYF. The CDR3 nucleotides read TGTGCCAGCAGCACGGGACAGACCTACGAGCAGTACTTC.